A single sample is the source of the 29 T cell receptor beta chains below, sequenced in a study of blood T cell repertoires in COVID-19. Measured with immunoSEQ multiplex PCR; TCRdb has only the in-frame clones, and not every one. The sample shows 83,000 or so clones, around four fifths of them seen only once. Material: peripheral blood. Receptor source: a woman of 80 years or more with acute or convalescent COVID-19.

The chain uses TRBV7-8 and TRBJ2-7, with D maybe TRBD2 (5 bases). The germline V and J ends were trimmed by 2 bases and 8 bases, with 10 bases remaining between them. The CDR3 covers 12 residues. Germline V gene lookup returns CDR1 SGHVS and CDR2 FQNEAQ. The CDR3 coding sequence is TGTGCCAGCAGCTTATCAGAGGGAAAGCAGTACTTC. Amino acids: CASSLSEGKQYF. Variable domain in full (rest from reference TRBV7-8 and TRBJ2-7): GAGVSQSPRYKVAKRGQDVALRCDPISGHVSLFWYQQALGQGPEFLTYFQNEAQLDKSGLPSDRFFAERPEGSVSTLKIQRTQQEDSAVYLCASSLSEGKQYFGPGTRLTVT.

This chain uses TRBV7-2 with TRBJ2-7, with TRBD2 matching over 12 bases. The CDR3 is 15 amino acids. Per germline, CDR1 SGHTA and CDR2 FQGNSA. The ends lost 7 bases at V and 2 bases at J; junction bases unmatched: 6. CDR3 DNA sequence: TGTGCCAGCACCTCCGGACTAGCGGGACCCTACGAGCAGTACTTC. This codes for CASTSGLAGPYEQYF. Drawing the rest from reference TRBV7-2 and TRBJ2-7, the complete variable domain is GAGVSQSPSNKVTEKGKDVELRCDPISGHTALYWYRQSLGQGLEFLIYFQGNSAPDKSGLPSDRFSAERTGGSVSTLTIQRTQQEDSAVYLCASTSGLAGPYEQYFGPGTRLTVT.

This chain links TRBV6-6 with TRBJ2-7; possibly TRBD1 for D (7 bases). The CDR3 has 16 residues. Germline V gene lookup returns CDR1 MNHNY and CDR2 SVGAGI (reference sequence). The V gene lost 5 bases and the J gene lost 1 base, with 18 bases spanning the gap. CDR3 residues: CASSKGRAGGSYEQYF. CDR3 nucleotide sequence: TGTGCCAGCAGTAAGGGGCGGGCAGGGGGGTCCTACGAGCAGTACTTC.

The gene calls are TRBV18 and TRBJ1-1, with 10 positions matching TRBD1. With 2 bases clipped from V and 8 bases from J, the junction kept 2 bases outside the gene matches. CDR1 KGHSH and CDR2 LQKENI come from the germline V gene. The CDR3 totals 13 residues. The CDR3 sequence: CASSPGQGEEAFF. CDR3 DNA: TGTGCCAGCTCACCAGGACAGGGGGAGGAAGCTTTCTTT. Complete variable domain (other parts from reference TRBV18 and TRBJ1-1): NAGVMQNPRHLVRRRGQEARLRCSPMKGHSHVYWYRQLPEEGLKFMVYLQKENIIDESGMPKERFSAEFPKEGPSILRIQQVVRGDSAAYFCASSPGQGEEAFFGQGTRLTVV.

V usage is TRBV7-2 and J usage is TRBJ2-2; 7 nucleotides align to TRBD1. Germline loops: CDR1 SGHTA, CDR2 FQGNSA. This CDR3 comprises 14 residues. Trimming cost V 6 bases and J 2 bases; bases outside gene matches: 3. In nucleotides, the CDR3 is TGTGCCAGCAGGGGACAGTTCAACACCGGGGAGCTGTTTTTT. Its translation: CASRGQFNTGELFF.

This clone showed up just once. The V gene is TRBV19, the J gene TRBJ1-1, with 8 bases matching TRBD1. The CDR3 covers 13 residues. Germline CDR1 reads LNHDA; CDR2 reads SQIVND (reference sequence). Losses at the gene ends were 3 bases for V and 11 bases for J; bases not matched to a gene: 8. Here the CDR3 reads CASSIQGAPTAFF. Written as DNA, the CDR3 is TGTGCCAGTAGTATCCAGGGGGCGCCAACGGCTTTCTTT.

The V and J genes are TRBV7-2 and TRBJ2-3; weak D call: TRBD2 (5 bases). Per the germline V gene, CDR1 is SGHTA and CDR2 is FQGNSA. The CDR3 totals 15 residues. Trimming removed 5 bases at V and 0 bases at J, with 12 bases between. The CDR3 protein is CASSPGLTSTDTQYF. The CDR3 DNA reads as TGTGCCAGCAGCCCCGGACTGACTAGCACAGATACGCAGTATTTT.

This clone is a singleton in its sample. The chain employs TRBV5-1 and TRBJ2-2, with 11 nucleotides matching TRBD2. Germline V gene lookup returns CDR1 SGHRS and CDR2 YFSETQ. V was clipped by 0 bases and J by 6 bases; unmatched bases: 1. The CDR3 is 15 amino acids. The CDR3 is CASSLVAGGPGELFF. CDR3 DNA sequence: TGCGCCAGCAGCTTGGTAGCGGGAGGGCCCGGGGAGCTGTTTTTT. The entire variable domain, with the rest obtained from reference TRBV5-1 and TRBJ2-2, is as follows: KAGVTQTPRYLIKTRGQQVTLSCSPISGHRSVSWYQQTPGQGLQFLFEYFSETQRNKGNFPGRFSGRQFSNSRSEMNVSTLELGDSALYLCASSLVAGGPGELFFGEGSRLTVL.

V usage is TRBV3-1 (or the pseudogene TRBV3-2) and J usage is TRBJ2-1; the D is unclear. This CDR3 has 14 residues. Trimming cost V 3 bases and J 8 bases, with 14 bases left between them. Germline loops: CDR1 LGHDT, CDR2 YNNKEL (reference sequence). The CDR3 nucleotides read TGTGCCAGCAGCCAGATGGCTAGGTCCGATGAGCAGTTCTTC. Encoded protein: CASSQMARSDEQFF.

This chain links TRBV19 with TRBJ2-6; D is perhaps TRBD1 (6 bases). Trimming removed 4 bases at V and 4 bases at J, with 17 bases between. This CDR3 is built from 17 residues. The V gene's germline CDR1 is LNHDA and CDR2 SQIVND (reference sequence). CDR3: CASSKLLTGSGANVLTF. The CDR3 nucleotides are TGTGCCAGTAGTAAATTACTCACAGGGTCCGGGGCCAACGTCCTGACTTTC. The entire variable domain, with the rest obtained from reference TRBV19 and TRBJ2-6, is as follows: DGGITQSPKYLFRKEGQNVTLSCEQNLNHDAMYWYRQDPGQGLRLIYYSQIVNDFQKGDIAEGYSVSREKKESFPLTVTSAQKNPTAFYLCASSKLLTGSGANVLTFGAGSRLTVL.

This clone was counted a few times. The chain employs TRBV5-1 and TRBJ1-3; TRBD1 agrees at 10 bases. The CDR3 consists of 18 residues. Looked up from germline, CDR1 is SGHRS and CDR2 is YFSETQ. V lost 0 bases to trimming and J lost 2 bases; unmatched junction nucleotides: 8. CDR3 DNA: TGCGCCAGCAGCTTGGGACAGGGGGCGGGATACGCTGGAAACACCATATATTTT. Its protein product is CASSLGQGAGYAGNTIYF.

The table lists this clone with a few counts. The CDR3 loop reads CASSLNRGREKLFF. CDR3 DNA: TGTGCCAGCAGCCTAAACAGGGGCCGGGAAAAACTGTTTTTT. The rearrangement joins TRBV3-1 (or the pseudogene TRBV3-2) to TRBJ1-4; 7 bases are a match to TRBD1. Germline CDR1 LGHDT, CDR2 YNNKEL (reference sequence). Unmatched junction bases numbered 7, after V lost 4 bases and J lost 8 bases. This CDR3 has 14 residues.

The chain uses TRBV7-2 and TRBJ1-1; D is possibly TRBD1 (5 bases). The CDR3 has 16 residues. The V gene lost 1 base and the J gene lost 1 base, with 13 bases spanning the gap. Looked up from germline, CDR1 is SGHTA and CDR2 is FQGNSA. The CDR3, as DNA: TGTGCCAGCAGCTTAGGGGGGGTACACCGGAACACTGAAGCTTTCTTT. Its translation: CASSLGGVHRNTEAFF.

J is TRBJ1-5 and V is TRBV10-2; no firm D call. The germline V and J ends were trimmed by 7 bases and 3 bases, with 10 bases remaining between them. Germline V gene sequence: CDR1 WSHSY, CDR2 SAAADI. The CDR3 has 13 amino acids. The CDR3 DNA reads TGCGCCAGCATGGGAGGCAACAATCAGCCCCAGCATTTT. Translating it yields CASMGGNNQPQHF.

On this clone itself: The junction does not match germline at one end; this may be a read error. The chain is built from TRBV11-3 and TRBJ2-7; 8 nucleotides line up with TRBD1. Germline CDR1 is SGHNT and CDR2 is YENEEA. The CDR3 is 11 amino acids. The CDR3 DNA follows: TGTGCCAGCAGCCAACCCCGGGACAGGCGGTTC. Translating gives CASSQPRDRRF. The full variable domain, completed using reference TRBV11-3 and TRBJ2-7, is EAGVVQSPRYKIIEKKQPVAFWCNPISGHNTLYWYLQNLGQGPELLIRYENEEAVDDSQLPKDRFSAERLKGVDSTLKIQPAELGDSAVYLCASSQPRDRRFGPGTRLTVT.

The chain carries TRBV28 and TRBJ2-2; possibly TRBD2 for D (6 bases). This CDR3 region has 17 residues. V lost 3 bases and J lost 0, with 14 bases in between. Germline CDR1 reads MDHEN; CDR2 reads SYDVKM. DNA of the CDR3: TGTGCCAGCAGTTTCCCTCTACTAGCCTCGAACACCGGGGAGCTGTTTTTT. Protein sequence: CASSFPLLASNTGELFF.

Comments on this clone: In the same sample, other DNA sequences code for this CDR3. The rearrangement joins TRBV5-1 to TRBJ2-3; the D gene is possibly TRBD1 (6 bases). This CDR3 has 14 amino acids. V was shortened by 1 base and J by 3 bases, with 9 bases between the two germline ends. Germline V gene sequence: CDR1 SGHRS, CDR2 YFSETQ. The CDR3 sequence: CASSLLRGTDTQYF. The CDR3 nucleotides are TGCGCCAGCAGCTTGCTCAGGGGTACAGATACGCAGTATTTT.

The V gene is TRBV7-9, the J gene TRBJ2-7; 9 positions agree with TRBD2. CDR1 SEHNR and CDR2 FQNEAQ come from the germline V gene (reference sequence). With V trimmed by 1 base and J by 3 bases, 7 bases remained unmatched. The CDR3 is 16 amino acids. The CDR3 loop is CASSLGWTSVDYEQYF. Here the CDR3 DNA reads TGTGCCAGCAGCTTAGGATGGACTAGCGTCGACTACGAGCAGTACTTC.

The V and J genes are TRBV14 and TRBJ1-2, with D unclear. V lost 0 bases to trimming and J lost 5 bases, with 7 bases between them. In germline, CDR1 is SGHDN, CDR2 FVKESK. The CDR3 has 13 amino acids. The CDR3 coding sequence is TGTGCCAGCAGCCAAGATAGCGTTTATGGCTACACCTTC. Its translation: CASSQDSVYGYTF.

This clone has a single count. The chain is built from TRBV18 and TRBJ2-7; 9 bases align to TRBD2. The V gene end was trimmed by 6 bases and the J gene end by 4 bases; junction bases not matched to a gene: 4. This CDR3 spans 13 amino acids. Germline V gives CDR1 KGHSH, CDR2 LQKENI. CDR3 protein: CASSGAGGYEQYF. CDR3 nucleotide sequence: TGTGCCAGCTCTGGAGCGGGAGGTTACGAGCAGTACTTC.

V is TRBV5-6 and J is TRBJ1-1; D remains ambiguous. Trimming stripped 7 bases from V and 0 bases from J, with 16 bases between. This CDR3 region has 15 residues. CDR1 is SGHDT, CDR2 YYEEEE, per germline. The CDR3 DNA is TGTGCCAGCGGCCCTCGTTGGGAGGTGAACACTGAAGCTTTCTTT. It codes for CASGPRWEVNTEAFF.

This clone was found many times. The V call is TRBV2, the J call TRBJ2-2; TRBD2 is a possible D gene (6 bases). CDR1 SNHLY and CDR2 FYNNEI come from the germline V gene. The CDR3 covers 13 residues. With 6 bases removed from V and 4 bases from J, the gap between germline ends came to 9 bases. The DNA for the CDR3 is TGTGCCAGCAGGCTAGCGCCCACCGGGGAGCTGTTTTTT. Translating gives CASRLAPTGELFF. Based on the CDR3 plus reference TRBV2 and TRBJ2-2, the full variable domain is EPEVTQTPSHQVTQMGQEVILRCVPISNHLYFYWYRQILGQKVEFLVSFYNNEISEKSEIFDDQFSVERPDGSNFTLKIRSTKLEDSAMYFCASRLAPTGELFFGEGSRLTVL.

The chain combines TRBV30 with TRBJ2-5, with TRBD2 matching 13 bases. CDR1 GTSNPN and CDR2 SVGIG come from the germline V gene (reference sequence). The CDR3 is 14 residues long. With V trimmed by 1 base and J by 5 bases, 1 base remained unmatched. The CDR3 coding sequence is TGTGCCTGGAGTGCGACTAGCGGGAGGGAGACCCAGTACTTC. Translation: CAWSATSGRETQYF.

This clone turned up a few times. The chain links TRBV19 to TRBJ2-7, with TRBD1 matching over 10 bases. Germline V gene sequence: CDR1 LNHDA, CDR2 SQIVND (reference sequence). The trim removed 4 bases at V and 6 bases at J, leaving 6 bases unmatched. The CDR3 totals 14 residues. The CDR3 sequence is CASSKRDRGTEQYF. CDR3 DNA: TGTGCCAGTAGTAAAAGGGACAGGGGAACCGAGCAGTACTTC. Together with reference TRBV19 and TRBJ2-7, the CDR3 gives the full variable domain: DGGITQSPKYLFRKEGQNVTLSCEQNLNHDAMYWYRQDPGQGLRLIYYSQIVNDFQKGDIAEGYSVSREKKESFPLTVTSAQKNPTAFYLCASSKRDRGTEQYFGPGTRLTVT.

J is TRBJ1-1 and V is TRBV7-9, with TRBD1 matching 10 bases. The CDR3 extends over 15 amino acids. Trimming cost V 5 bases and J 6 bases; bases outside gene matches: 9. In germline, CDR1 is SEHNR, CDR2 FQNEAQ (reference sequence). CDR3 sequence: CASSHRDRGSPEAFF. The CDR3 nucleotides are TGTGCCAGCAGCCACCGGGACAGGGGAAGTCCTGAAGCTTTCTTT.

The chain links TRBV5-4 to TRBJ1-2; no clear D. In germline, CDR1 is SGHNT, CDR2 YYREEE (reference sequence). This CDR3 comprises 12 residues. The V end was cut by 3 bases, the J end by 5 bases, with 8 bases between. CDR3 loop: CASSSDSYGYTF. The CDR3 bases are TGTGCCAGCAGCTCGGACTCGTATGGCTACACCTTC.

The CDR3 DNA reads TGTGCCATCAGTGGACAGGGCGCTACCGATGGCTACACCTTC. It translates to CAISGQGATDGYTF. The chain links TRBV10-3 to TRBJ1-2, with 7 bases fitting TRBD1. This CDR3 is 14 amino acids long. The V gene's germline CDR1 is ENHRY and CDR2 SYGVKD. J lost 6 bases, V lost 4 bases, and 8 bases had no gene match.

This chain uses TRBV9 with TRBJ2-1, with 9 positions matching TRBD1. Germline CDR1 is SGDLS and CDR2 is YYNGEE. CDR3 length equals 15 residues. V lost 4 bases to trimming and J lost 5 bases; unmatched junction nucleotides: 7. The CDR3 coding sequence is TGTGCCAGCAGCCCGGGGGACAGGGTCGACAATGAGCAGTTCTTC. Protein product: CASSPGDRVDNEQFF.

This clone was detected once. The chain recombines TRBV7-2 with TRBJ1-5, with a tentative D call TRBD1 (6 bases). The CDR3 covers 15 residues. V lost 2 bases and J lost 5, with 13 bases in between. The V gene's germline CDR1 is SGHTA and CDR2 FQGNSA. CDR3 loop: CASSLYARGDQPQHF. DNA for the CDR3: TGTGCCAGCAGCTTATACGCCAGGGGTGATCAGCCCCAGCATTTT.